This TCR beta chain was observed in a study of CD4 T cells in relation to SARS-CoV-2 and coronaviruses. Background on the study: TCR beta CDR3s were sequenced after approximately 11-day antigen culture of PBMCs. The HLA restriction of the shared crossreactive spike epitopes was mapped.

The unexposed donors gave CD4+ T cells in 2011-2018, prior to COVID-19. CD4+ T cells were isolated from the cells after around 9 days of culture. As cell numbers allowed, unexposed-donor CD4+ T cells faced SARS-CoV-2 S/N and four cold-coronavirus spikes. Fresh IL-2 medium replaced half the medium on days 3 and 7. CDR1 KGHDR and CDR2 SFDVKD come from the germline V gene. Losses at the gene ends were 5 bases for V and 2 bases for J; bases not matched to a gene: 8. This CDR3 spans 15 amino acids. A word on this clone: Antigen unknown.

Using immunoSEQ multiplex PCR, the repertoire was profiled, and TCRdb retains in-frame clones only, with some absent. The data hold roughly 20,000 clones, with about 70% observed a single time. The sequenced material came from CD4+ T cells from PBMCs, cultured in vitro. The clonotype originates from a human donor in good health. This chain connects TRBV24-1 to TRBJ2-7; 7 positions match TRBD2. The chain's CDR3 is CATSGTAGLAYEQYF. The CDR3 DNA reads TGTGCCACCAGTGGGACCGCTGGACTAGCCTACGAGCAGTACTTC.